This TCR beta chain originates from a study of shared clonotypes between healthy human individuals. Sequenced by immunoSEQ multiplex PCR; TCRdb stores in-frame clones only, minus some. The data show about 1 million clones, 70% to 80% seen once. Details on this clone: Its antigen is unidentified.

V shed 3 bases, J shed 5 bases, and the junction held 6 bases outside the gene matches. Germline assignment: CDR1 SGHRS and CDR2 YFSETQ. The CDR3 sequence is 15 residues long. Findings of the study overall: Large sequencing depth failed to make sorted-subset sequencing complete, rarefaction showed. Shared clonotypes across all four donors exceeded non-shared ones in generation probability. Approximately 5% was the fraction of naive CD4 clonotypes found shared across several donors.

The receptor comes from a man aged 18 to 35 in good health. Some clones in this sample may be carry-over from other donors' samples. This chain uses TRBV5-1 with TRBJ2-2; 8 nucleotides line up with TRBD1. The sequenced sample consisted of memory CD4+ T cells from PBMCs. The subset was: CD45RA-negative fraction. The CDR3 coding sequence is TGCGCCAGCAGCTCTCGACAGGGGATGACCGGGGAGCTGTTTTTT. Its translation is CASSSRQGMTGELFF.